Following are 25 T cell receptor beta chains from one sample sequenced in a study of control samples from healthy donors and cancer patients. Produced via immunoSEQ multiplex PCR; TCRdb's table is partial and in-frame only. The data hold approximately 130,000 clones, with around nine tenths observed a single time. Sequencing input: blood. The receptors derive from a man aged 25 to 40 in good health.

The chain employs TRBV6-2 or TRBV6-3 and TRBJ1-5; D may be TRBD1 (5 bases). This CDR3 spans 16 amino acids. Trimming left V 2 bases short and J 0 bases short, with 11 bases between. Germline CDR1 and CDR2: MNHEY and SVGEGT. The CDR3 DNA reads as TGTGCCAGCAGTTACGGGGGGGTTTTTAGCAATCAGCCCCAGCATTTT. It translates to CASSYGGVFSNQPQHF.

About this clone itself: A much larger clone differs by one base, so this may be a read error. Other nucleotide sequences from this sample produce the same CDR3. The chain is built from TRBV4-1 and TRBJ1-2; TRBD1 matches at 11 bases. Germline loops: CDR1 MGHRA, CDR2 YSYEKL. V shed 3 bases and J 8 bases; nucleotides not matched to a gene: 11. The CDR3 loop spans 16 amino acids. CDR3 protein: CASSHGWGGQGEGYTF. The CDR3 nucleotides are TGCGCCAGCAGCCACGGGTGGGGGGGACAGGGGGAAGGCTACACCTTC.

V is TRBV6-5 and J is TRBJ2-1; 8 bases are shared with TRBD2. The J segment lost 0 bases and the V segment lost 2 bases, leaving 3 bases of the junction unmatched. Germline V CDR1 and CDR2: MNHEY, SVGAGI. The CDR3 extends over 16 amino acids. CDR3 nucleotides: TGTGCCAGCAGTTACGAGGCGGGGGGCTCCTACAATGAGCAGTTCTTC. Translated: CASSYEAGGSYNEQFF.

The rearrangement links TRBV28 to TRBJ1-3; the D is unclear. Trimming removed 8 bases from V and 4 bases from J, with 12 bases in between. This CDR3 is 13 amino acids long. The germline V gene encodes CDR1 MDHEN and CDR2 SYDVKM. CDR3 in amino acids: CASLVTAGNTIYF. As DNA, the CDR3 is TGTGCCAGCCTCGTGACGGCCGGAAACACCATATATTTT. The variable domain in full, with the rest retrieved from reference TRBV28 and TRBJ1-3, is DVKVTQSSRYLVKRTGEKVFLECVQDMDHENMFWYRQDPGLGLRLIYFSYDVKMKEKGDIPEGYSVSREKKERFSLILESASTNQTSMYLCASLVTAGNTIYFGEGSWLTVV.

The CDR3 region is CASSPAEGTQYF. CDR3 coding DNA: TGTGCCAGCAGCCCCGCGGAGGGCACGCAGTATTTT. The rearrangement joins TRBV6-5 to TRBJ2-3; perhaps TRBD2 as D (6 bases). Germline V gives CDR1 MNHEY, CDR2 SVGAGI. Trimming stripped 6 bases from V and 9 bases from J, with 13 bases between. The CDR3 has 12 residues.

Concerning this clone itself: One end of the junction varies from germline; a read error may be responsible. The V call is TRBV6-6, the J call TRBJ1-5; D is undetermined. The germline V gene has CDR1 MNHNY and CDR2 SVGAGI (reference sequence). CDR3 length: 13 residues. CDR3 nucleotide sequence: TGTGCCAGCAGTTCGGGGAGGAATCAGCCCCGGCATTTT. Its translation: CASSSGRNQPRHF.

This chain joins TRBV7-3 and TRBJ2-2, with 9 bases that match TRBD1. The CDR3 is 16 residues long. In germline, CDR1 is SGHTA, CDR2 FQGTGA. V lost 1 base, J lost 9 bases, and 9 bases stayed unmatched. The CDR3 DNA follows: TGTGCCAGCAGCTTAAGCGCGGTACAGGGGGCACGGGAGCTGTTTTTT. As protein: CASSLSAVQGARELFF.

The chain is built from TRBV27 and TRBJ1-4; TRBD1 might be the D (5 bases). The length of the CDR3 is 14 residues. Trimming took off 3 bases at V and 7 bases at J, with 12 bases between the two ends. The V gene's germline CDR1 is MNHEY and CDR2 SMNVEV (reference sequence). CDR3 loop: CASSFAVGGEKLFF. The CDR3 region has the DNA TGTGCCAGCAGTTTCGCGGTGGGGGGTGAAAAACTGTTTTTT.

The rearrangement joins TRBV5-1 to TRBJ1-5; 8 nucleotides match TRBD1. Germline CDR1 reads SGHRS; CDR2 reads YFSETQ. The CDR3 is 15 amino acids. Trimming removed 4 bases from V and 2 bases from J; junction bases left unmatched: 5. CDR3 residues: CASSETTGGNQPQHF. In nucleotides, the CDR3 is TGCGCCAGCAGCGAGACGACAGGGGGCAATCAGCCCCAGCATTTT.

This clone is a singleton in its sample. J is TRBJ2-2 and V is TRBV19; perhaps TRBD1 as D (6 bases). V was clipped by 5 bases and J by 1 base, with 17 bases between them. Germline V gene data show CDR1 as LNHDA and CDR2 as SQIVND (reference sequence). This CDR3 spans 17 amino acids. The CDR3 is CASSASTGSMNTGELFF. The CDR3, as DNA: TGTGCCAGTAGTGCATCTACAGGGAGCATGAACACCGGGGAGCTGTTTTTT. The full variable domain, completed using reference TRBV19 and TRBJ2-2, is DGGITQSPKYLFRKEGQNVTLSCEQNLNHDAMYWYRQDPGQGLRLIYYSQIVNDFQKGDIAEGYSVSREKKESFPLTVTSAQKNPTAFYLCASSASTGSMNTGELFFGEGSRLTVL.

This chain links TRBV5-1 with TRBJ1-1; weak D call: TRBD1 (6 bases). Trimming shortened V by 0 bases and J by 8 bases, and 14 bases separated the two germline ends. Germline assignment: CDR1 SGHRS and CDR2 YFSETQ. The CDR3 is made up of 14 amino acids. CDR3 nucleotides: TGCGCCAGCAGCTTGGGTTCCGGGGGCGAGGAAGCTTTCTTT. Translating it yields CASSLGSGGEEAFF. Combining the CDR3 with reference TRBV5-1 and TRBJ1-1 gives the whole variable domain KAGVTQTPRYLIKTRGQQVTLSCSPISGHRSVSWYQQTPGQGLQFLFEYFSETQRNKGNFPGRFSGRQFSNSRSEMNVSTLELGDSALYLCASSLGSGGEEAFFGQGTRLTVV.

The DNA for the CDR3 is TGTGCCAGCAGCAACAGGGAGGAGCGGGCTTTCTTT. Protein: CASSNREERAFF. The rearrangement links TRBV6-5 to TRBJ1-1, with D possibly being TRBD1 (6 bases). The CDR3 has 12 residues. Trimming shortened V by 6 bases and J by 11 bases, and 16 bases separated the two germline ends. Germline CDR1 reads MNHEY; CDR2 reads SVGAGI.

The chain links TRBV9 to TRBJ1-2, with D uncertain. The V gene lost 0 bases and the J gene lost 8 bases, with 14 bases spanning the gap. CDR1 is SGDLS and CDR2 is YYNGEE in the germline V gene. This CDR3 is built from 14 residues. The CDR3 is CASSVAQSPRGYTF. The CDR3 coding sequence is TGTGCCAGCAGCGTAGCTCAGTCCCCGCGGGGCTACACCTTC.

This sequence joins TRBV15 and TRBJ1-2; 10 bases align to TRBD1. V lost 5 bases, J lost 3 bases, and 3 bases stayed unmatched. This CDR3 is built from 14 residues. Per the germline V gene, CDR1 is LNHNV and CDR2 is YYDKDF (reference sequence). CDR3 nucleotide sequence: TGTGCCACCAGCGGGGGGACAGGGGACTATGGCTACACCTTC. It specifies CATSGGTGDYGYTF.

The rearrangement links TRBV18 to TRBJ2-1; a weak D match, TRBD1 (6 bases). The CDR3 sequence is 15 residues long. V shed 6 bases and J shed 5 bases, with 17 bases lying between them. Germline CDR1 is KGHSH and CDR2 is LQKENI. The CDR3 DNA reads as TGTGCCAGCTCTCCTCAGGGGTTGATGGACAATGAGCAGTTCTTC. It specifies CASSPQGLMDNEQFF.

The chain couples TRBV2 to TRBJ1-1, with 7 bases fitting TRBD1. The V gene's germline CDR1 is SNHLY and CDR2 FYNNEI. This CDR3 is built from 14 residues. With 4 bases clipped from V and 4 bases from J, the junction kept 6 bases outside the gene matches. The CDR3 DNA sequence: TGTGCCAGCAGTGTTGGGGCAGGGGGCACTGAAGCTTTCTTT. Translation gives CASSVGAGGTEAFF. Variable domain in full (rest from reference TRBV2 and TRBJ1-1): EPEVTQTPSHQVTQMGQEVILRCVPISNHLYFYWYRQILGQKVEFLVSFYNNEISEKSEIFDDQFSVERPDGSNFTLKIRSTKLEDSAMYFCASSVGAGGTEAFFGQGTRLTVV.

The genes are TRBV5-1 and TRBJ2-7; 7 nucleotides align to TRBD2. V lost 4 bases, J lost 6 bases, and 13 bases stayed unmatched. CDR1 and CDR2 from the germline V gene are SGHRS and YFSETQ. The CDR3 consists of 15 residues. For the CDR3, the DNA is TGCGCCAGCAGCCCATTCTTAACCGGGGAGGGCGAGCAGTACTTC. Translating gives CASSPFLTGEGEQYF.

This rearrangement joins TRBV7-9 to TRBJ1-4; 8 bases are a match to TRBD1. This CDR3 region has 19 residues. After removal of 1 base from V and 7 bases from J, the junction contained 17 bases not matched to a gene. Germline assignment: CDR1 SEHNR and CDR2 FQNEAQ (reference sequence). CDR3 DNA: TGTGCCAGCAGCTTAGTAGTGAGCCAGGGGGCGCGTCGTGGTGAAAAACTGTTTTTT. Its protein product is CASSLVVSQGARRGEKLFF. Together with reference TRBV7-9 and TRBJ1-4, the CDR3 gives the full variable domain: DTGVSQNPRHKITKRGQNVTFRCDPISEHNRLYWYRQTLGQGPEFLTYFQNEAQLEKSRLLSDRFSAERPKGSFSTLEIQRTEQGDSAMYLCASSLVVSQGARRGEKLFFGSGTQLSVL.

The chain recombines TRBV30 with TRBJ2-7, with D possibly being TRBD2 (6 bases). Trimming took 4 bases from V and 1 from J, leaving 14 bases between them. CDR1 is GTSNPN, CDR2 SVGIG, per germline (reference sequence). The CDR3 consists of 14 residues. CDR3 bases: TGTGCCTGGATTTCGGACCGGGGGTCCTACGAGCAGTACTTC. Protein: CAWISDRGSYEQYF.

This clone has a single count. The gene calls are TRBV6-5 and TRBJ2-7, with TRBD1 as a possible D gene (6 bases). The CDR3 is 14 amino acids. Germline lookup yields CDR1 MNHEY and CDR2 SVGAGI. The V end lost 5 bases, the J end lost 3 bases, and 14 bases lay between the germline ends. The CDR3 reads CASSRRQAGYEQYF. CDR3 nucleotide sequence: TGTGCCAGCAGTCGACGACAGGCAGGCTACGAGCAGTACTTC.

V usage is TRBV6-5 and J usage is TRBJ2-7; D might be TRBD2 (7 bases). V lost 5 bases and J 3 bases, leaving 17 bases between the germline ends. The CDR3 length is 15 residues. CDR1 MNHEY and CDR2 SVGAGI come from the germline V gene. The CDR3 loop is CASSPGEGGVYEQYF. The CDR3 DNA reads TGTGCCAGCAGTCCAGGGGAAGGGGGGGTCTACGAGCAGTACTTC.

The chain uses TRBV2 and TRBJ2-5, with D possibly TRBD2 on 6 matching bases. Trimming removed 3 bases from V and 5 bases from J, with 13 bases in between. Germline CDR1 and CDR2: SNHLY and FYNNEI. The CDR3 covers 14 residues. The CDR3 nucleotides are TGTGCCAGCAGTGAGGATGCGGGGAGGGAGACCCAGTACTTC. This sequence encodes CASSEDAGRETQYF.

V is TRBV9 and J is TRBJ1-5, with D perhaps matching TRBD1 (5 bases). This CDR3 has 12 residues. Germline V CDR1 and CDR2: SGDLS, YYNGEE. Trimming shortened V by 4 bases and J by 5 bases, and 7 bases separated the two germline ends. The DNA for the CDR3 is TGTGCCAGCAGCACGGGGGATCAGCCCCAGCATTTT. Amino acid sequence: CASSTGDQPQHF.

The rearrangement links TRBV19 to TRBJ1-5; 9 positions match TRBD1. The length of the CDR3 is 17 residues. The germline gives CDR1 LNHDA, CDR2 SQIVND (reference sequence). V lost 9 bases and J lost 0; bases outside the gene matches: 12. CDR3: CASNTPGQGLSNQPQHF. The CDR3 bases are TGTGCCAGCAATACCCCGGGACAGGGCCTTAGCAATCAGCCCCAGCATTTT.

The chain carries TRBV18 and TRBJ2-5; D is perhaps TRBD1 or TRBD2 (5 bases each). V was shortened by 4 bases and J by 5 bases, with 17 bases between the two germline ends. Germline V CDR1 and CDR2: KGHSH, LQKENI. The CDR3 extends over 15 amino acids. The CDR3 sequence is CASSLIGTQEETQYF. The DNA for the CDR3 is TGTGCCAGCTCACTCATCGGGACCCAGGAGGAGACCCAGTACTTC.